A selection of T cell receptor beta chains follows, all from one sample in a study of blood T cells in healthy people across ages. TCRdb reprocessed the 5' RACE reads via MiXCR and lists one record per CDR3 protein. The data show hundreds of thousands of distinct CDR3 sequences, with over 40% seen just once and about 32% held by the top ten. The sample taken for sequencing was blood. The receptors stem from a man older than 75 in good health. The CDR3 runs from the conserved cysteine through the conserved F or W. The D gene is left open where the match is weak. The listing skips clone size in some rows; elsewhere it reads once, few, many or a size class.

>TRBJ2-1|TRBV6-2/TRBV6-3|TRBD1|many
TGTGCCAGCAGGGGGACAGGGGGATACAATGAGCAGTTCTTC
CASRGTGGYNEQFF
>TRBJ2-3|TRBV28|TRBD2|.
TGTGCCAGCAGTTTCCCGCAGGGAGGGGGCACAGATACGCAGTATTTT
CASSFPQGGGTDTQYF
>TRBJ2-5|TRBV12-3/TRBV12-4|.|.
TGTGCCAGCAGTGAACGGGCGTTACGAGAGACCCAGTACTTC
CASSERALRETQYF
>TRBJ2-7|TRBV28|TRBD2|.
TGTGCCAGCAGCAAGACTAGCGGGATGAGCGAGCAGTACTTC
CASSKTSGMSEQYF
>TRBJ2-7|TRBV20-1|TRBD2|.
TGCAGTGCTCGAGGGACTTGCGGGAGAAAAATTCTTTACAATGAGCAGTACTTC
CSARGTCGRKILYNEQYF
>TRBJ1-1|TRBV28|.|.
TGTGCCAGCAATGCCGGGGGCACTGGAGCTTTCTTT
CASNAGGTGAFF
>TRBJ2-5|TRBV7-2|.|.
TGTGCCAGCAGCTCTCTGGACTATCAAGAGACCCAGTACTTC
CASSSLDYQETQYF
>TRBJ2-7|TRBV20-1|TRBD2|few
TGCAGTGCCATAGGACTAGCGGGGCTCTACGAGCAGTACTTC
CSAIGLAGLYEQYF
>TRBJ2-5|TRBV6-1|.|few
TGTGCCAGCACCAGGGGTGGGGAGACCCAGTACTTC
CASTRGGETQYF
>TRBJ2-7|TRBV27|.|few
TGTGCCAGCAGCCGCTTCAGCGGGACAGCTATCTACGAGCAGTACTTC
CASSRFSGTAIYEQYF
>TRBJ2-5|TRBV9|.|.
TGTGCCAGCAGCATGTCGACCACCTTTGAGACCCAGTACTTC
CASSMSTTFETQYF
>TRBJ2-7|TRBV6-2/TRBV6-3|.|many
TGTGCCAGCAGTTTTTCGGGACGGCTTGGCGAGCAGTACTTC
CASSFSGRLGEQYF
>TRBJ2-5|TRBV7-7|.|.
TGTGCCAGCAGCCGGGACGTCAGGGAGACCCAGTACTTC
CASSRDVRETQYF
>TRBJ2-5|TRBV3-1|TRBD1|.
TGTGCCAGCAGCCAAGGAGGGACAGGGGGCGCAGAGACCCAGTACTTC
CASSQGGTGGAETQYF
>TRBJ1-1|TRBV29-1|.|.
TGCAGCGTTGGAGACTATTTGAACACTGAAGCTTTCTTT
CSVGDYLNTEAFF
>TRBJ2-3|TRBV3-1|.|.
TGTGCCAGCAGCCAGGGCGAATCTACCACAGATACGCAGTATTTT
CASSQGESTTDTQYF
>TRBJ2-5|TRBV29-1|TRBD2|.
TGCAGCGTCACTACTAGCGGGAGGTCGGAGACCCAGTACTTC
CSVTTSGRSETQYF
>TRBJ2-7|TRBV20-1|TRBD2|few
TGCAGCCGGACTAGCGGGTTCTACGAGCAGTACTTC
CSRTSGFYEQYF
>TRBJ1-5|TRBV6-2/TRBV6-3|.|.
TGTGCCAGCAGTGCCCAGTATAGCAATCAGCCCCAGCATTTT
CASSAQYSNQPQHF
>TRBJ1-4|TRBV20-1|TRBD1|few
TGCAGTGCTAGAGGAGGATGGGACAGCCTGAAACCACATAATGAAAAACTGTTTTTT
CSARGGWDSLKPHNEKLFF
>TRBJ2-7|TRBV29-1|TRBD1|.
TGCAGCGTGGTAGGACAGGATTCCTACGAGCAGCACTTC
CSVVGQDSYEQHF
>TRBJ2-7|TRBV13|.|few
TGTGCCAGCAGCCGGAGGGACTCGAACTACGAGCAGTACTTC
CASSRRDSNYEQYF
>TRBJ2-5|TRBV28|.|many
TGTGCCAGCAGTTTGGTGCGTCCCCAAGAGACCCAGTACTTC
CASSLVRPQETQYF
>TRBJ2-4|TRBV25-1|.|.
TGTGCCAGCAGGGGGGACGGAGTAGCCAAAAACATTCAGTACTTC
CASRGDGVAKNIQYF
>TRBJ1-2|TRBV28|TRBD1|.
TGTGCCAGCAGCTCCGGGACAGTAATCTATGGCTACACCTTC
CASSSGTVIYGYTF
>TRBJ2-1|TRBV7-3|.|.
TGTGCCAGCAGCTTATCCCGTGGACGCGGGCATGAGCAGTTCTTC
CASSLSRGRGHEQFF
>TRBJ1-1|TRBV4-2|.|.
TGTGCCAGCAGCCGAGAGGCTGGGGGGATGGACACTGAAGCTTTCTTT
CASSREAGGMDTEAFF
>TRBJ2-1|TRBV6-6|.|.
TGTGCCAGCAGTCGAATATCTAGCCCGATCTCCTACAATGAGCAGTTCTTC
CASSRISSPISYNEQFF
>TRBJ2-5|TRBV4-1|.|.
TGCGCCAGCAGCCAAGATGGCAGTGAGCAGTACTTC
CASSQDGSEQYF
>TRBJ1-6|TRBV20-1|TRBD1|.
TGCAGTGCTAGTGTCGGACAGGAGTTTTCACCCCTCCACTTT
CSASVGQEFSPLHF